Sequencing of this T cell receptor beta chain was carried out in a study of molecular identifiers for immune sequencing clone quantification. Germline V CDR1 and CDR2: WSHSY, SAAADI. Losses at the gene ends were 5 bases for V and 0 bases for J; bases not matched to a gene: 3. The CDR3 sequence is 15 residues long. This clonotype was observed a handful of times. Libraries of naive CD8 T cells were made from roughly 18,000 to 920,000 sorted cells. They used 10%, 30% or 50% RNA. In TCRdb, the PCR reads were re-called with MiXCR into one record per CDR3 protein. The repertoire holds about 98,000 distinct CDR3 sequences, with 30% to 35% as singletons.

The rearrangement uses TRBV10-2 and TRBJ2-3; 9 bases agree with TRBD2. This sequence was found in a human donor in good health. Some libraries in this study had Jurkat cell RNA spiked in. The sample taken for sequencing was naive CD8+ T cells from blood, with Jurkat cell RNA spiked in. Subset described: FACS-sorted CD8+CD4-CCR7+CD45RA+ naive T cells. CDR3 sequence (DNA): TGCGCCAGCAGTCCCACTAGCGGGAGCACAGATACGCAGTATTTT. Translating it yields CASSPTSGSTDTQYF.